This TCR beta chain was recorded in a study of blood T cell repertoires in COVID-19. About the research overall: T cells, B-cell-depleted T cells, or PBMCs supplied cDNA or gDNA.

In the source study's methods: Reference gene primer amplification gave nucleated cell count estimates. Only in-frame clones appear in the TCRdb table, and some are missing; sequencing was by immunoSEQ multiplex PCR. For V, J and clone size, that table is used; D and trimming come from the DNA. The sample includes fewer than 400,000 clones, under 90% of them seen just once. Comments on this clone: The junction and the germline gene differ at one end; a read error may be behind it.

CDR3 length: 13 residues. CDR1 is SGHRS and CDR2 is YFSETQ in the germline V gene. Participants spanned ages about 18 to 95 years and resided in around 25 US areas. The material sequenced was PBMCs or T cells enriched from blood (not recorded which). This chain uses TRBV5-1 with TRBJ1-2; D might be TRBD1 (5 bases). The sequence came from a man between 25 and 39 years old who had recovered from COVID-19. For the CDR3, the DNA is TGCGCCAGCAGTTTGGACCAGGGTCGGGGCTACACCTTC. The encoded protein is CASSLDQGRGYTF.